The text below deals with one T cell receptor beta chain. As yet, its antigen is unknown. Measured with immunoSEQ multiplex PCR; TCRdb has only the in-frame clones, and not every one. This table has about 76,000 clones, about three quarters appearing once. The data belong to a study of T cell responses to AZD1222 COVID-19 vaccine. General study findings and limits: Clonal diversity was possibly underestimated; the donors were predominantly white British and more often female. Sampling captured repertoires only after the peak T cell response. Spike-specific TCR breadth and depth both grew after two AZD1222 doses. Seropositivity was recorded at baseline in only five to seven AZD1222 recipients.

This receptor was taken from an adult who received the MenACWY meningococcal vaccine as a control. Sequenced material: peripheral blood, taken 28 days after the second dose of the MenACWY control vaccine.

In nucleotides, the CDR3 is TGTGCCAGCAGCCTCGGAACAGAAAGGAATGAAAAACTGTTTTTT. This encodes CASSLGTERNEKLFF. The chain is built from TRBV4-2 and TRBJ1-4, with D unclear. V was pared by 4 bases and J by 5 bases, with 14 bases between. The V gene's germline CDR1 is LGHNA and CDR2 YNFKEQ. The CDR3 has 15 residues.